The 25 T cell receptor beta chains presented below share a single source sample, sequenced in a study of radiotherapy plus CTLA-4 blockade in lung cancer. The data were produced by immunoSEQ multiplex PCR, yet TCRdb's version contains in-frame clones alone and is incomplete. The table has approximately 94,000 clones, about four fifths seen once; the top ten hold roughly 26%. Sequenced here: peripheral blood, sampled from a patient treated with radiotherapy plus ipilimumab. These receptor sequences come from a human donor with non-small cell lung cancer that progressed on radiotherapy plus ipilimumab.

This chain joins TRBV27 and TRBJ2-2, with TRBD1 identical over 7 bases. Germline assignment: CDR1 MNHEY and CDR2 SMNVEV (reference sequence). This CDR3 comprises 14 residues. V gave up 5 bases and J gave up 2 bases; unmatched junction bases: 2. Written as DNA, the CDR3 is TGTGCCAGCAGTACAGGGGAAAACACCGGGGAGCTGTTTTTT. Encoded protein: CASSTGENTGELFF.

J is TRBJ2-5 and V is TRBV7-2; D unresolved. The V end lost 5 bases, the J end lost 4 bases, and 8 bases lay between the germline ends. Germline values: CDR1 SGHTA, CDR2 FQGNSA. CDR3 size: 12 residues. DNA for the CDR3: TGTGCCAGCAGCCTCCTCCGAGAGACCCAGTACTTC. Encoded protein: CASSLLRETQYF.

The chain carries TRBV19 and TRBJ2-2; 8 bases fit TRBD2. J lost 6 bases, V lost 4 bases, and 10 bases had no gene match. CDR3 length equals 16 residues. Germline V gene sequence: CDR1 LNHDA, CDR2 SQIVND (reference sequence). CDR3 nucleotide sequence: TGTGCCAGTAGTAAAGCGGGAGAGGTTAGGCCCGGGGAGCTGTTTTTT. The encoded protein is CASSKAGEVRPGELFF.

As concerns this clone: The junction and the germline gene differ at one end; a read error may be behind it. Here the CDR3 reads CASSLEGGPSNEQYF. The CDR3, as DNA: TGTGCCAGCAGTTTAGAGGGAGGGCCCTCCAACGAGCAGTACTTC. The genes are TRBV27 and TRBJ2-7; TRBD2 agrees at 7 bases. The CDR3 spans 15 residues. From germline, CDR1 is MNHEY and CDR2 SMNVEV (reference sequence).

This clone has a handful of counts. The chain combines TRBV28 with TRBJ1-1, with a possible D match to TRBD1 (5 bases). V gave up 6 bases and J gave up 1 base, with 9 bases separating them. CDR1 and CDR2 (germline): MDHEN, SYDVKM. This CDR3 has 13 amino acids. CDR3 sequence (DNA): TGTGCCAGCAGCCCGGGGCAGAACACTGAAGCTTTCTTT. It codes for CASSPGQNTEAFF.

The J gene is TRBJ1-1, the V gene TRBV19; TRBD1 might be the D (5 bases). Per germline, CDR1 LNHDA and CDR2 SQIVND (reference sequence). The ends were cut back, 8 bases at V and 1 base at J, with 14 bases in the middle. This CDR3 spans 14 amino acids. The CDR3 loop is CASFPGRRNTEAFF. The DNA for the CDR3 is TGTGCCAGTTTTCCGGGACGGAGGAACACTGAAGCTTTCTTT. Filled out from reference TRBV19 and TRBJ1-1, the complete variable domain reads DGGITQSPKYLFRKEGQNVTLSCEQNLNHDAMYWYRQDPGQGLRLIYYSQIVNDFQKGDIAEGYSVSREKKESFPLTVTSAQKNPTAFYLCASFPGRRNTEAFFGQGTRLTVV.

J is TRBJ1-1 and V is TRBV19; 11 nucleotides agree with TRBD1. The CDR3 consists of 16 residues. In germline, CDR1 is LNHDA, CDR2 SQIVND (reference sequence). V lost 7 bases and J lost 1; bases outside the gene matches: 8. CDR3 in DNA: TGTGCCAGTATCACCCCCGGACAGGGGGCGAACACTGAAGCTTTCTTT. Its protein product is CASITPGQGANTEAFF.

The J gene is TRBJ2-1, the V gene TRBV6-5, with 8 nucleotides matching TRBD1. The J segment lost 1 base and the V segment lost 8 bases, leaving 7 bases of the junction unmatched. This CDR3 contains 15 residues. Germline CDR1 is MNHEY and CDR2 is SVGAGI. Here the CDR3 DNA reads TGTGCCAGCGCCAGGGGGCGAGGGTCCTACAATGAGCAGTTCTTC. Residues: CASARGRGSYNEQFF.

The CDR3 spells CASSFRGTANTEAFF. For the CDR3, the DNA is TGTGCCAGCAGTTTTAGGGGTACTGCGAACACTGAAGCTTTCTTT. The chain has TRBV6-5 and TRBJ1-1, with D possibly being TRBD1 (5 bases). Trimming took 4 bases from V and 1 from J, leaving 13 bases between them. The CDR3 has 15 residues. The germline V gene has CDR1 MNHEY and CDR2 SVGAGI.

The J gene is TRBJ2-2, the V gene TRBV30; D is unclear. Germline CDR1 and CDR2: GTSNPN and SVGIG (reference sequence). Between the trimmed V and J ends, which lost 3 bases and 6 bases, there was a span of 8 bases. The CDR3 contains 12 residues. The CDR3 DNA is TGTGCCTGGAGAGTACAGCCCGGGGAGCTGTTTTTT. Its translation is CAWRVQPGELFF.

This chain uses TRBV6-5 with TRBJ2-5; D remains unclear. V was shortened by 5 bases and J by 7 bases, with 17 bases between the two germline ends. Germline values: CDR1 MNHEY, CDR2 SVGAGI. The CDR3 loop spans 14 amino acids. The CDR3, as DNA: TGTGCCAGCAGTGACCCAAACAGACTCGCGACCCAGTACTTC. It is translated as CASSDPNRLATQYF.

This clone appeared a few times. The chain carries TRBV21-1 and TRBJ2-7; TRBD2 is taken as the D call from the table, unchecked against the DNA. TRBV21-1 has pseudogene status. The CDR3 has 15 residues. CDR3 coding DNA: TGTGCCAGCAGCAAGGGTAGGTGGAGGGCCTACGAGCAGTACGTC. It codes for CASSKGRWRAYEQYV.

This sequence joins TRBV5-1 and TRBJ2-1, with a tentative D call TRBD2 (6 bases). V was trimmed by 4 bases and J by 10 bases, leaving 12 bases between them. The length of the CDR3 is 12 residues. Germline values: CDR1 SGHRS, CDR2 YFSETQ. CDR3 residues: CASSTRLEEQFF. The CDR3 DNA is TGCGCCAGCAGCACCCGACTAGAGGAGCAGTTCTTC.

This chain links TRBV28 with TRBJ2-1; D is possibly TRBD1 (6 bases). The CDR3 is 17 amino acids. Germline-derived CDR1 and CDR2 are MDHEN and SYDVKM. Trimming took off 5 bases at V and 5 bases at J, with 22 bases between the two ends. The CDR3 loop is CASSTELSGTPNNEQFF. In DNA form, the CDR3 reads TGTGCCAGCAGTACAGAATTATCCGGGACACCAAACAATGAGCAGTTCTTC. The variable domain in full, with the rest retrieved from reference TRBV28 and TRBJ2-1, is DVKVTQSSRYLVKRTGEKVFLECVQDMDHENMFWYRQDPGLGLRLIYFSYDVKMKEKGDIPEGYSVSREKKERFSLILESASTNQTSMYLCASSTELSGTPNNEQFFGPGTRLTVL.

The chain is built from TRBV29-1 and TRBJ2-2; D possibly corresponds to TRBD1 (6 bases). CDR3 length: 16 amino acids. Germline V gene sequence: CDR1 SQVTM, CDR2 ANQGSEA. Trimming removed 0 bases from V and 0 bases from J, with 11 bases in between. The CDR3 protein is CSVEDKYRANTGELFF. The CDR3 DNA follows: TGCAGCGTTGAAGATAAGTACAGGGCGAACACCGGGGAGCTGTTTTTT.

The J gene is TRBJ2-5, the V gene TRBV6-1; D perhaps matches TRBD2 (6 bases). The CDR3 loop spans 13 amino acids. The V gene lost 7 bases and the J gene lost 4 bases, with 13 bases spanning the gap. From germline, CDR1 is MNHNS and CDR2 SASEGT. DNA of the CDR3: TGTGCCAGCAAGGGACTCGGACGAGAGACCCAGTACTTC. Its protein product is CASKGLGRETQYF.

This chain joins TRBV6-4 and TRBJ2-1; the D is unclear. The CDR3 is 15 residues long. V was clipped by 2 bases and J by 0 bases, with 8 bases between them. Germline lookup yields CDR1 MRHNA and CDR2 SNTAGT. The CDR3 DNA is TGTGCCAGCAGTGACACTTGGAGCTCCTACAATGAGCAGTTCTTC. This codes for CASSDTWSSYNEQFF.

The V call is TRBV2, the J call TRBJ2-3; 8 bases agree with TRBD2. The CDR3 runs 17 residues. The germline gives CDR1 SNHLY, CDR2 FYNNEI. V gave up 6 bases and J gave up 4 bases; unmatched junction bases: 15. The DNA for the CDR3 is TGTGCCAGCAGCGGGTGGGAAGCGGGAGTCAGTCCAGATACGCAGTATTTT. Its translation: CASSGWEAGVSPDTQYF.

This sequence joins TRBV30 and TRBJ1-2, with unresolved D. The CDR3 is made up of 11 amino acids. Trimming removed 7 bases from V and 8 bases from J, with 14 bases in between. The germline V gene encodes CDR1 GTSNPN and CDR2 SVGIG (reference sequence). The CDR3 spells CAFSNREGYTF. The CDR3 nucleotides read TGTGCCTTTTCAAATCGGGAGGGCTACACCTTC.

The chain couples TRBV5-1 to TRBJ2-7; TRBD1 agrees at 8 bases. The V gene end was trimmed by 3 bases and the J gene end by 3 bases; junction bases not matched to a gene: 8. Germline CDR1 SGHRS, CDR2 YFSETQ. There are 15 residues in the CDR3. CDR3 loop: CASSSTGAVDYEQYF. The CDR3 nucleotides read TGCGCCAGCAGCTCGACAGGGGCCGTGGACTACGAGCAGTACTTC.

The chain links TRBV4-1 to TRBJ2-1; the D call may be TRBD1 or TRBD2 (5 bases each). Germline V gene lookup returns CDR1 MGHRA and CDR2 YSYEKL. V was pared by 3 bases and J by 13 bases, with 10 bases between. CDR3 length: 11 amino acids. CDR3 amino acids: CASSQAGTQFF. CDR3 nucleotides: TGCGCCAGCAGCCAGGCCGGGACCCAGTTCTTC.

This sequence joins TRBV7-3 and TRBJ2-3; 14 bases line up with TRBD2. Germline V gene lookup returns CDR1 SGHTA and CDR2 FQGTGA. The CDR3 length is 18 residues. With 5 bases clipped from V and 4 bases from J, the junction kept 11 bases outside the gene matches. This CDR3 is CASSIGTSGSMVSDTQYF. The CDR3 nucleotides are TGTGCCAGCAGCATCGGGACTAGCGGGAGTATGGTGTCAGATACGCAGTATTTT.

This rearrangement joins TRBV6-5 to TRBJ2-3; the D is unclear. V was trimmed by 2 bases and J by 1 base, leaving 7 bases between them. CDR1 and CDR2 (germline): MNHEY, SVGAGI. There are 14 residues in the CDR3. The CDR3 DNA reads as TGTGCCAGCAGTTACAACAGCCGCACAGATACGCAGTATTTT. It codes for CASSYNSRTDTQYF.

There are a few counts of this clone. The chain joins TRBV7-9 to TRBJ1-3; 9 positions agree with TRBD1. Germline CDR1 and CDR2: SEHNR and FQNEAQ (reference sequence). V lost 5 bases and J lost 0; bases outside the gene matches: 8. The CDR3 has 17 residues. CDR3 coding DNA: TGTGCCAGCAGCCCCCGGACAGGGGTCTCCTCTGGAAACACCATATATTTT. As protein: CASSPRTGVSSGNTIYF.

The chain links TRBV19 to TRBJ2-7; 8 bases match TRBD1. Trimming took 4 bases from V and 2 from J; bases not matched to a gene: 4. The germline gives CDR1 LNHDA, CDR2 SQIVND (reference sequence). The CDR3 sequence is 14 residues long. CDR3 sequence: CASSRETGAYEQYF. As DNA, the CDR3 is TGTGCCAGTAGTAGAGAGACAGGGGCCTACGAGCAGTACTTC.